Reported below is one T cell receptor (beta chain). The table came from immunoSEQ multiplex PCR; TCRdb's copy has only in-frame clones and leaves some out. Among about 310,000 clones listed, 87% were seen once. The entry originates in a study of blood T cell repertoires in COVID-19. Study background: Specimens from acute and convalescent COVID-19 originated in the United States, Italy and Spain.

This CDR3 has 13 residues. Germline V gene data show CDR1 as SQVTM and CDR2 as ANQGSEA. Trimming cost V 4 bases and J 3 bases, with 11 bases left between them. This receptor was obtained from a woman in her forties or fifties who had recovered from COVID-19. Sequenced sample: peripheral blood. The V and J genes are TRBV29-1 and TRBJ2-3, with TRBD2 as a possible D gene (5 bases). Here the CDR3 DNA reads TGCAGCGTTGTGGAGGATGGGACAGATACGCAGTATTTT. It codes for CSVVEDGTDTQYF.